These T cell receptor beta chains were read from a single sample in a study of cytomegalovirus exposure and HLA in healthy donors. Some clones are missing from TCRdb's copy, which holds only in-frame ones; the method was immunoSEQ multiplex PCR. The repertoire holds about 140,000 clones, approximately 80% seen once, with around 4.5% in the top ten. Sequenced: PBMCs. These receptors were collected from a middle-aged man in good health and CMV-seropositive. Each CDR3 is given with its conserved first and last residue. The D gene is left open where the match is weak. Clone size is not always given. Where it is, it says once, few, many or a class for expanded clones.

CDR3 protein	CDR3 DNA	D gene	clone size	CDR3 length	V gene	J gene
CASSLATQGLGNQPQHF	TGTGCCAGCAGCTTAGCAACCCAGGGTTTGGGCAATCAGCCCCAGCATTTT	.	.	17	TRBV7-8	TRBJ1-5
CASSRGQGNSPLHF	TGTGCCAGTTCGCGGGGACAGGGTAATTCACCCCTCCACTTT	TRBD1	.	14	TRBV5-4	TRBJ1-6
CASMKGETGYTF	TGTGCCAGCATGAAGGGGGAGACTGGCTACACCTTC	.	.	12	TRBV6-6	TRBJ1-2
CASSRSGSGNEQFF	TGTGCCAGCAGTCGTAGCGGGAGTGGGAATGAGCAGTTCTTC	TRBD2	.	14	TRBV6-6	TRBJ2-1
CASGLAGGTDTQYF	TGTGCCAGCGGGCTAGCGGGGGGCACAGATACGCAGTATTTT	TRBD2	few	14	TRBV9	TRBJ2-3
CASSLDQGSRGKQYF	TGTGCCAGCAGCTTAGACCAGGGGTCCCGGGGAAAGCAGTACTTC	.	.	15	TRBV11-2	TRBJ2-7
CASSIPGQEGYEQYF	TGTGCCAGCAGTATCCCAGGACAGGAAGGCTACGAGCAGTACTTC	TRBD1	.	15	TRBV28	TRBJ2-7
CASSTGGTSYEQYF	TGTGCCAGCAGTACAGGGGGTACCTCCTACGAGCAGTACTTC	TRBD1	.	14	TRBV9	TRBJ2-7
CSVEQLQGRNTEAFF	TGCAGCGTTGAGCAACTCCAGGGGAGGAACACTGAAGCTTTCTTT	.	.	15	TRBV29-1	TRBJ1-1
CASSLLRQGSCEKLFF	TGTGCCAGCAGTCTACTACGACAGGGGTCATGTGAAAAACTGTTTTTT	TRBD1	.	16	TRBV6-6	TRBJ1-4
CASSPTGTEQYF	TGCGCCAGCAGCCCTACAGGGACCGAGCAGTACTTC	.	.	12	TRBV5-1	TRBJ2-7
CAWAARQAYYGYTF	TGTGCCTGGGCCGCGCGACAGGCTTACTATGGCTACACCTTC	.	few	14	TRBV30	TRBJ1-2
CASSLDRLRDEQYF	TGTGCCAGCAGCTTAGACAGGCTGAGGGACGAGCAGTACTTC	.	.	14	TRBV11-2	TRBJ2-7
CSVEDQDRATYNEQFF	TGCAGCGTTGAAGACCAGGACAGGGCCACCTACAATGAGCAGTTCTTC	TRBD1	few	16	TRBV29-1	TRBJ2-1
CASSTSTYEQYF	TGTGCCAGCAGTACTAGTACCTACGAGCAGTACTTC	.	.	12	TRBV2	TRBJ2-7
CATGQGLYEQYF	TGTGCCACCGGACAGGGCTTATACGAGCAGTACTTC	TRBD1	.	12	TRBV10-3	TRBJ2-7
CASARIPPPNYGYTF	TGTGCCAGCGCCAGGATACCCCCTCCAAACTATGGCTACACCTTC	.	.	15	TRBV27	TRBJ1-2
CASSVLGADGYTF	TGTGCCAGCAGTGTCTTGGGGGCGGATGGCTACACCTTC	.	.	13	TRBV2	TRBJ1-2
CASSPTTSTDTQYF	TGTGCCAGCTCACCAACAACCAGCACAGATACGCAGTATTTT	.	.	14	TRBV18	TRBJ2-3
CASSLVAGSIRETQYF	TGTGCCAGCAGCTTAGTTGCAGGGTCGATAAGGGAGACCCAGTACTTC	.	.	16	TRBV7-9	TRBJ2-5
CASSPRGQATNEKLFF	TGTGCCAGCAGCCCCCGTGGACAGGCAACTAATGAAAAACTGTTTTTT	TRBD1	.	16	TRBV7-9	TRBJ1-4
CASSLGQYNEQFF	TGCGCCAGCAGCTTGGGACAGTACAATGAGCAGTTCTTC	.	.	13	TRBV5-1	TRBJ2-1
CASSSGLAGVSEQFF	TGTGCCAGCAGCTCGGGACTAGCGGGAGTTAGTGAGCAGTTCTTC	TRBD2	.	15	TRBV11-3	TRBJ2-1
CASSPLLAGSADTQYF	TGCGCCAGCAGCCCTCTACTAGCGGGAAGCGCAGATACGCAGTATTTT	TRBD2	.	16	TRBV4-1	TRBJ2-3
CASSFQRGAGETQYF	TGTGCCAGCAGCTTTCAGCGGGGGGCGGGAGAGACCCAGTACTTC	TRBD2	.	15	TRBV7-2	TRBJ2-5
CASSYLPGQGNTEAFF	TGTGCCAGCAGTTACCTACCTGGACAGGGGAACACTGAAGCTTTCTTT	TRBD1	many	16	TRBV6-5	TRBJ1-1
CASSQGGWWSDTEAFF	TGTGCCAGCAGCCAAGGCGGGTGGTGGTCGGACACTGAAGCTTTCTTT	.	.	16	TRBV14	TRBJ1-1
CSVIPRARGNYGYTF	TGCAGCGTTATCCCCAGGGCCCGTGGTAACTATGGCTACACCTTC	.	.	15	TRBV29-1	TRBJ1-2
CASSLAVTEAFF	TGTGCCAGCAGCTTGGCGGTTACTGAAGCTTTCTTT	.	.	12	TRBV5-5	TRBJ1-1